These 21 T cell receptor beta chains were sequenced from one sample in a study of Ad26.COV2.S vaccination and SARS-CoV-2 variants. Sequencing was performed with immunoSEQ multiplex PCR; in TCRdb, only in-frame clones are kept and a portion is missing. The table shows about 350,000 clones, with about 91% occurring only once. Material: peripheral blood, obtained after recovery from COVID-19. These receptors came from a human donor who had recovered from COVID-19.

This rearrangement joins TRBV5-1 to TRBJ2-5, with 8 bases that match TRBD1. The CDR3 contains 13 residues. With 4 bases clipped from V and 5 bases from J, the junction kept 4 bases outside the gene matches. Germline assignment: CDR1 SGHRS and CDR2 YFSETQ. CDR3: CASSVQGAETQYF. The DNA for the CDR3 is TGCGCCAGCAGCGTCCAGGGGGCGGAGACCCAGTACTTC.

The rearrangement links TRBV4-3 to TRBJ2-7, with TRBD1 matching 11 bases. The CDR3 is 17 amino acids. Looked up from germline, CDR1 is LGHNA and CDR2 is YSLEER. Losses at the gene ends were 0 bases for V and 2 bases for J; bases not matched to a gene: 6. In nucleotides, the CDR3 is TGCGCCAGCAGCCAAGATGAGCGGGGACAGGGGGCCTACGAGCAGTACTTC. Translated: CASSQDERGQGAYEQYF.

This sequence joins TRBV20-1 and TRBJ2-5, with a possible D match to TRBD1 (6 bases). V was pared by 3 bases and J by 2 bases, with 19 bases between. Germline-derived CDR1 and CDR2 are DFQATT and SNEGSKA (reference sequence). The CDR3 sequence is 16 residues long. Written as DNA, the CDR3 is TGCAGTGCTAGTCTCCCCGCGTTGACAGGTCAAGAGACCCAGTACTTC. Protein product: CSASLPALTGQETQYF.

V is TRBV5-1 and J is TRBJ1-1; tentative D call: TRBD1 (6 bases). Germline CDR1 SGHRS, CDR2 YFSETQ. Trimming stripped 2 bases from V and 6 bases from J, with 14 bases between. The CDR3 covers 14 residues. CDR3 protein: CASSFSGAGAEAFF. CDR3 sequence (DNA): TGCGCCAGCAGCTTCTCAGGGGCTGGGGCTGAAGCTTTCTTT.

The rearrangement joins TRBV5-1 to TRBJ1-3; D gene unclear. The CDR3 runs to 16 residues. In germline, CDR1 is SGHRS, CDR2 YFSETQ. Trimming pared 0 bases from V and 4 bases from J, leaving 14 bases between. CDR3 loop: CASSLGEVLSGNTIYF. CDR3 DNA sequence: TGCGCCAGCAGCTTGGGGGAAGTATTGAGCGGAAACACCATATATTTT.

V usage is TRBV9 and J usage is TRBJ1-4, with 7 bases identical to TRBD1. CDR3 length: 14 amino acids. Germline-derived CDR1 and CDR2 are SGDLS and YYNGEE. Trimming cost V 4 bases and J 8 bases; bases outside gene matches: 8. CDR3 amino acids: CASSPQGRGEKLFF. The CDR3 DNA follows: TGTGCCAGCAGCCCACAGGGGAGAGGGGAAAAACTGTTTTTT.

The genes are TRBV5-8 and TRBJ2-1; D unresolved. The CDR3 spans 11 residues. CDR1 is SGHTS, CDR2 YDEGEE, per germline. V was trimmed by 2 bases and J by 8 bases, leaving 5 bases between them. CDR3 region: CASSFAYEQFF. DNA of the CDR3: TGTGCCAGCAGCTTCGCATATGAGCAGTTCTTC. The variable domain in full, completed from reference TRBV5-8 and TRBJ2-1, reads EAGVTQSPTHLIKTRGQQATLRCSPISGHTSVYWYQQALGLGLQFLLWYDEGEERNRGNFPPRFSGRQFPNYSSELNVNALELEDSALYLCASSFAYEQFFGPGTRLTVL.

The chain combines TRBV9 with TRBJ2-3; D may match TRBD1 or TRBD2 (5 bases each). Germline CDR1 reads SGDLS; CDR2 reads YYNGEE. The CDR3 totals 16 residues. V shed 0 bases and J shed 1 base, with 12 bases lying between them. The DNA for the CDR3 is TGTGCCAGCAGCGTAGTTGATGGGGACCGCACAGATACGCAGTATTTT. The encoded protein is CASSVVDGDRTDTQYF.

V is TRBV19 and J is TRBJ2-7, with 9 bases aligning to TRBD1. The CDR3 extends over 15 amino acids. Germline trimming cut 4 bases from V and 3 bases from J; bases unmatched to any gene: 7. Germline V gene data show CDR1 as LNHDA and CDR2 as SQIVND (reference sequence). This CDR3 is CASSSPGQGFYEQYF. CDR3 in DNA: TGTGCCAGTAGTAGTCCGGGACAGGGTTTCTACGAGCAGTACTTC.

The chain links TRBV6-1 to TRBJ2-2; D is unclear. Germline values: CDR1 MNHNS, CDR2 SASEGT. The CDR3 consists of 14 residues. Deletions cut 0 bases from V and 5 bases from J, with 7 bases between. The CDR3 bases are TGTGCCAGCAGTGAAGCGCAGGAGACCGGGGAGCTGTTTTTT. This sequence encodes CASSEAQETGELFF.

This clone showed up just a few times. The germline gene is not matched at one end of the junction; a read error may be the cause. The CDR3 DNA reads as TGTGCCAGCAGAATGACAGCCCCTAACGAAAAACTGTTTTTT. Residues: CASRMTAPNEKLFF. The V call is TRBV6-5, the J call TRBJ1-4, with D maybe TRBD1 (5 bases). There are 14 residues in the CDR3. Germline-derived CDR1 and CDR2 are MNHEY and SVGAGI.

The rearrangement uses TRBV10-1 and TRBJ2-1; 8 positions agree with TRBD1. Germline V lookup: CDR1 WNHNN, CDR2 SYGVQD (reference sequence). The CDR3 sequence is 16 residues long. Unmatched junction bases numbered 10, after V lost 3 bases and J lost 6 bases. The CDR3 coding sequence is TGCGCCAGCAGTGATTTCGGGACAGGTGTCCGCAATGAGCAGTTCTTC. It codes for CASSDFGTGVRNEQFF.

This clone occurred a few times. The rearrangement uses TRBV7-9 and TRBJ2-7, with a tentative D call TRBD1 (6 bases). The CDR3 sequence is 14 residues long. Trimming cost V 5 bases and J 0 bases, with 11 bases left between them. Germline CDR1 SEHNR, CDR2 FQNEAQ (reference sequence). In DNA, the CDR3 is TGTGCCAGCAGCGAGAAAGGGGGCTCCTACGAGCAGTACTTC. This codes for CASSEKGGSYEQYF. Together with reference TRBV7-9 and TRBJ2-7, the CDR3 gives the full variable domain: DTGVSQNPRHKITKRGQNVTFRCDPISEHNRLYWYRQTLGQGPEFLTYFQNEAQLEKSRLLSDRFSAERPKGSFSTLEIQRTEQGDSAMYLCASSEKGGSYEQYFGPGTRLTVT.

This chain connects TRBV6-6 to TRBJ1-4; 7 nucleotides align to TRBD1. The CDR3 extends over 14 amino acids. CDR1 is MNHNY, CDR2 SVGAGI, per germline (reference sequence). With 7 bases clipped from V and 8 bases from J, the junction kept 10 bases outside the gene matches. The CDR3 region has the DNA TGTGCCAGCACCCAAGACAGGGTTCGGGAAAAACTGTTTTTT. As protein: CASTQDRVREKLFF.

The chain couples TRBV6-2 or TRBV6-3 to TRBJ2-5; perhaps TRBD1 as D (8 bases). Germline V CDR1 and CDR2: MNHEY, SVGEGT. The V and J ends lost 5 bases and 1 base respectively, with 11 bases between them. This CDR3 is 14 amino acids long. The CDR3 DNA reads TGTGCCAGCAGTACAGGGGGGGCCCAAGAGACCCAGTACTTC. The encoded protein is CASSTGGAQETQYF.

Details on this clone: A read error may produce the germline difference seen at one junction end. The chain couples TRBV7-7 to TRBJ2-5, with TRBD2 as a possible D gene (5 bases). Germline V gene sequence: CDR1 SSHAT, CDR2 FNYEAQ (reference sequence). The CDR3 loop spans 13 amino acids. This CDR3 reads CASSPGIQETQYF. The CDR3, as DNA: TGTGCTAGCAGCCCCGGGATTCAAGAGACCCAGTACTTC.

The chain employs TRBV2 and TRBJ2-5, with no clear D. Trimming took off 4 bases at V and 5 bases at J, with 14 bases between the two ends. This CDR3 contains 14 residues. Per the germline V gene, CDR1 is SNHLY and CDR2 is FYNNEI. For the CDR3, the DNA is TGTGCCAGCAGTGCGGCCGCCGGAGCCGAGACCCAGTACTTC. As protein: CASSAAAGAETQYF.

A single count supports this clone. V usage is TRBV11-3 and J usage is TRBJ2-1; TRBD1 matches 7 bases. The germline V gene encodes CDR1 SGHNT and CDR2 YENEEA. V shed 4 bases, J shed 3 bases, and the junction held 6 bases outside the gene matches. The length of the CDR3 is 15 residues. CDR3 DNA sequence: TGTGCCAGCAGCTCCGGACAGGCTAGCTACAATGAGCAGTTCTTC. It translates to CASSSGQASYNEQFF. Variable domain in full (rest from reference TRBV11-3 and TRBJ2-1): EAGVVQSPRYKIIEKKQPVAFWCNPISGHNTLYWYLQNLGQGPELLIRYENEEAVDDSQLPKDRFSAERLKGVDSTLKIQPAELGDSAVYLCASSSGQASYNEQFFGPGTRLTVL.

This chain joins TRBV6-6 and TRBJ2-1, with 12 nucleotides matching TRBD1. The germline V gene has CDR1 MNHNY and CDR2 SVGAGI (reference sequence). This CDR3 has 16 residues. V lost 5 bases and J lost 8; bases outside the gene matches: 10. The CDR3 region has the DNA TGTGCCAGCAGTCCCCTGGGGACAGGGGGCTTTCATGAGCAGTTCTTC. Protein sequence: CASSPLGTGGFHEQFF.

This clone occurred once. The V and J genes are TRBV4-3 and TRBJ1-2; TRBD1 matches at 7 bases. Germline V CDR1 and CDR2: LGHNA, YSLEER. CDR3 size: 18 residues. J was trimmed by 6 bases and V by 4 bases; bases with no gene match: 20. The DNA for the CDR3 is TGCGCCAGCAGCCCTGAGATGTATTGGACAGGAGAACCCGATGGCTACACCTTC. Translation gives CASSPEMYWTGEPDGYTF.

This clone was recorded a few times. The same CDR3 arises from other DNA sequences in this sample as well. The CDR3 bases are TGTGCTAGTGGTTTCTGGGGCAATCAGCCCCAGCATTTT. It translates to CASGFWGNQPQHF. The chain recombines TRBV12-5 with TRBJ1-5; D remains ambiguous. The V and J ends lost 3 bases and 2 bases respectively, with 5 bases between them. The germline V gene has CDR1 LGHNT and CDR2 FRNRAP. This CDR3 has 13 amino acids.